Listed here is a single T cell receptor beta chain. These data are taken from a study of blood T cell repertoires in COVID-19. Across the whole study: There were acute and convalescent COVID-19 samples, and they came from the United States, Italy and Spain. The cDNA or gDNA used as material had been derived from T cells, B-cell-depleted T cells, or PBMCs.

Per germline, CDR1 SGHNT and CDR2 YENEEA. V shed 1 base, J shed 8 bases, and the junction held 9 bases outside the gene matches. The CDR3 contains 16 residues. Authors' data handling: Amplification with reference gene primers provided the estimates of nucleated cell counts. The data were produced by immunoSEQ multiplex PCR, yet TCRdb's version contains in-frame clones alone and is incomplete. That table supplies the V and J calls and clone size; D and trimming were determined from the DNA. The sample carries 130,000 to 150,000 clones, around 80% recorded once. Sequenced sample: peripheral blood. The origin of this receptor is a man between 60 and 75 years old with active or convalescent COVID-19. The rearrangement uses TRBV11-3 and TRBJ2-2, with 8 bases aligning to TRBD2. The CDR3 DNA is TGTGCCAGCAGCTTAGTAGCGGGGCCCCGGGCGGGGGAGCTGTTTTTT. Protein sequence: CASSLVAGPRAGELFF. Full variable domain (remainder filled in from reference TRBV11-3 and TRBJ2-2): EAGVVQSPRYKIIEKKQPVAFWCNPISGHNTLYWYLQNLGQGPELLIRYENEEAVDDSQLPKDRFSAERLKGVDSTLKIQPAELGDSAVYLCASSLVAGPRAGELFFGEGSRLTVL.